This T cell receptor (beta chain) was sequenced for a study of blood T cells in healthy people across ages. Germline CDR1 is SGHRS and CDR2 is YFSETQ. The length of the CDR3 is 15 residues. The V segment lost 0 bases and the J segment 3 bases; nucleotides outside the gene matches: 2. Note on this clonotype: The antigen remains undetermined.

With each sample, at least 5.5 micrograms of total RNA were extracted. A second about 7 to 11 cycle PCR used barcoded and J-beta primers. TCRdb passed the 5' RACE reads through MiXCR, listing each CDR3 protein once. The sample holds a few hundred thousand distinct CDR3 sequences, roughly a quarter seen once. Study results and limitations: Long-lived donors had more naive CD4+ cells and higher diversity than aged donors. The study regarded diversity estimates from one million T cells as underestimates.

The same sample was also used in a study of T cells of mothers and their children. In that study: The effect of thymic selection on TCR recombination output is similar between related and unrelated pairs.

This TCR came from a boy under 10 years old in good health. V usage is TRBV5-1 and J usage is TRBJ2-1; 8 positions agree with TRBD2. Sequenced: blood. CDR3 bases: TGCGCCAGCAGCTTGGACGGGGGGGGCTACAATGAGCAGTTCTTC. It encodes CASSLDGGGYNEQFF.